This note documents a single T cell receptor (beta chain) sequence. Method: immunoSEQ multiplex PCR; TCRdb's copy keeps in-frame clones and lacks some. This table has about 350,000 clones, about 88% appearing once. These data originate in a study of Ad26.COV2.S vaccination and SARS-CoV-2 variants. Specified treatment: around 19 received Ad26.COV2.S at low or high dose, single or two shots; 5 received placebo; per-sample allocation not given. Each sample was drawn 63 days after the first injection (of vaccine or placebo). The germline gives CDR1 MNHEY, CDR2 SVGAGI. The CDR3 totals 14 residues. Trimming took off 5 bases at V and 3 bases at J, with 14 bases between the two ends.

This clonotype was sampled from a person aged 18-65 years who received the Ad26.COV2.S COVID-19 vaccine or a placebo. The V gene is TRBV6-5, the J gene TRBJ2-7, with TRBD2 as a possible D gene (7 bases). The source was peripheral blood, collected in a trial of Ad26.COV2.S vaccine versus placebo. The CDR3 spells CASSPGEGFYEQYF. CDR3 nucleotide sequence: TGTGCCAGCAGTCCAGGGGAGGGGTTCTACGAGCAGTACTTC.